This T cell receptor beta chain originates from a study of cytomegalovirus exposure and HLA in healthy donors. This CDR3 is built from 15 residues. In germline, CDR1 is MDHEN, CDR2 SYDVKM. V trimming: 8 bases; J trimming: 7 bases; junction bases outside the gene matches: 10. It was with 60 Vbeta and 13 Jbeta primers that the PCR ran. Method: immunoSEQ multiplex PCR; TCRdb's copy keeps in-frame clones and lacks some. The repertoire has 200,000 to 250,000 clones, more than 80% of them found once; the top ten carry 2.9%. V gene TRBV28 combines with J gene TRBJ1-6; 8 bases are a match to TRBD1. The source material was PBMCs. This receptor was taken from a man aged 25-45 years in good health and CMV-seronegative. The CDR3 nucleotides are TGTGCCAGCGTCGGACAGGGAAAAAGCAATTCACCCCTCCACTTT. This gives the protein CASVGQGKSNSPLHF.